This TCR beta chain was profiled in a study of cytomegalovirus exposure and HLA in healthy donors. This CDR3 region has 16 residues. Germline CDR1 reads SGHAT; CDR2 reads FQNNGV. Trimming removed 5 bases at V and 2 bases at J, with 17 bases between. This PCR relied on a set of 60 Vbeta primers and 13 Jbeta primers. Generated by immunoSEQ multiplex PCR, the TCRdb table keeps only in-frame clones and is missing some. This sample has 60,000 to 75,000 clones, with about 74% found just once. Input material: PBMCs. The receptor was derived from a woman aged 55-69 years in good health and CMV-seropositive. This chain links TRBV11-2 with TRBJ2-3; D gene ambiguous. The CDR3 sequence: CASSLTRSNPTDTQYF. The CDR3 DNA reads TGTGCCAGCAGCCTCACCCGGAGTAACCCCACAGATACGCAGTATTTT.